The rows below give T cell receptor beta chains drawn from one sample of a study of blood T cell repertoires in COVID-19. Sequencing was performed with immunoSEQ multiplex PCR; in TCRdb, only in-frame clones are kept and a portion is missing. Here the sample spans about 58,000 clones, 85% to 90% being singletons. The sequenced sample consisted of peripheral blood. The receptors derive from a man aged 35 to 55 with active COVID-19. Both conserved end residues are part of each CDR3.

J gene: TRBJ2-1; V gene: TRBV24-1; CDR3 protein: CATSPGRASYNEQFF
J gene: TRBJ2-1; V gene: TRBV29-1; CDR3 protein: CSVDPPIWASGRGQINEQFF
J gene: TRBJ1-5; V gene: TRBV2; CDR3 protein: CASKDGGNQPQHF
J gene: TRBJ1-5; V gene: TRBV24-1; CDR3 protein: CATRAGHYSNQPQHF
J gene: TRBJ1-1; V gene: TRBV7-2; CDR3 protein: CASSLNRGEAFF
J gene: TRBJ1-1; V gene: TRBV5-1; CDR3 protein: CASSLDGGAGTEAFF
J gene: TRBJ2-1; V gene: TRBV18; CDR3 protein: CASSPLAGELNEQFF
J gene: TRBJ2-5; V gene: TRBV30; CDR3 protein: CAWSNPLTGGYETQYF
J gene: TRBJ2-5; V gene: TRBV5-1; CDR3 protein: CASSRSGLDETQYF
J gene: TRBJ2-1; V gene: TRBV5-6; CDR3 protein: CASSTGTGDNEQFF
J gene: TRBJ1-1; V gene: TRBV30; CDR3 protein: CAWSVKGGDTEAFF
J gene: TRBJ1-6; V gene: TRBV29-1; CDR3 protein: CSVPQGSTLHF
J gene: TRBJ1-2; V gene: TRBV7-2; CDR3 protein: CASSLALRQGPYGYTF
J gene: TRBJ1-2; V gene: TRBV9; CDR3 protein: CASGGQDYGYTF
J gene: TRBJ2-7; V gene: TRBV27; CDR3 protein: CASSLSFRTGGASRILGQYF
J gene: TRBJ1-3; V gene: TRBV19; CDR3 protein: CASSRGGSGNTIYF
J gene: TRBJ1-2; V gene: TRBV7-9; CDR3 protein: CASSLVGRDYGYTF
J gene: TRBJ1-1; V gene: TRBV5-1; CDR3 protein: CASSLRVLNTEAFF
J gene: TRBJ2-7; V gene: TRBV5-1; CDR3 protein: CASSLRLAGNGEQYF
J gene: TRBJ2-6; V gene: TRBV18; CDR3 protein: CASSPASSGANVLTF
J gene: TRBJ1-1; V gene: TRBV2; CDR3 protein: CASIGELMNTEAFF
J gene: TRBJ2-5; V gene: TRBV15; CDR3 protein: CATSRDRAGLTQYF
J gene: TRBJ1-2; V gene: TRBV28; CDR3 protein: CASSFPPGGADGYTF
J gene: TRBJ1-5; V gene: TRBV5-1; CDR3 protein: CASSPDGGNQPQHF
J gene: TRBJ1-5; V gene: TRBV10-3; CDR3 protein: CAISEEGTGRSNQPQHF
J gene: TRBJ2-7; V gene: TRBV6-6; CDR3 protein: CASSYSSAALSYEQYF
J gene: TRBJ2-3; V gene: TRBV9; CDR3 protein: CASNFDGGPDTQYF
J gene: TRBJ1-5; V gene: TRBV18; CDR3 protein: CASSPGQGEGPQHF
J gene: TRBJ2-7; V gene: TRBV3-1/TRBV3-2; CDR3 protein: CASSHPGSSYEQYF
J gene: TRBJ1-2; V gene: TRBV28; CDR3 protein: CASSLWTGENGYTF
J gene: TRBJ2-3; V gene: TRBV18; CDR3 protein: CASSHPGLTDTQYF
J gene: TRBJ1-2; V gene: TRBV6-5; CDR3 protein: CASVTGGLSYTF
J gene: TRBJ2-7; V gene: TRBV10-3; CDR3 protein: CAISGNDRGAYEQYF
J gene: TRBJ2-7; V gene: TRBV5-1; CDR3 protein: CASSHGQELGEQYF
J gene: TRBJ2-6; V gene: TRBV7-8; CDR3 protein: CASSFATSGYPGANVLTF
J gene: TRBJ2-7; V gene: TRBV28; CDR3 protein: CASTTQGYEQYF
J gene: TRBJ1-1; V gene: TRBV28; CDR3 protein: CASSSWGGRTEAFF
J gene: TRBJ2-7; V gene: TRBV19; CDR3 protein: CASSPSGVPSEQYF
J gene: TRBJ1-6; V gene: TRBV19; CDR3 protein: CASSIEEGVLSSPLHF
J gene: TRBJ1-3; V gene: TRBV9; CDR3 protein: CASSVQGARGNTIYF
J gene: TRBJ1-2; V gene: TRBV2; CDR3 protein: CASSRTGALSAKEGYTF